This is a list of T cell receptor beta chains from one sample in a study of identical twins. TCRdb itself ran the 5' RACE reads through MiXCR, one entry per CDR3 protein. The table includes a few hundred thousand distinct CDR3 sequences, more than 9% detected once. These data are also associated with another study on yellow fever vaccine responses in identical twins.

The source material was PBMCs. The receptor set was obtained from a woman under 30 in good health. Both conserved end residues are part of each CDR3. The order of the fields is V gene, clone size, J gene, D gene, CDR3 protein, CDR3 DNA. The D gene is left open where the match is weak. Clone size is shown for a subset of rows, as once, few, many or a class of expanded clone.

TRBV6-1,-,TRBJ2-7,-,CASSRDRPEQAYEQYF,TGTGCCAGCAGTAGAGACAGACCAGAACAAGCCTACGAGCAGTACTTC
TRBV11-2,many,TRBJ1-3,-,CASSLEVSGNTIYF,TGTGCCAGCAGCTTAGAAGTCTCTGGAAACACCATATATTTT
TRBV14,-,TRBJ2-3,-,CASSQDTAFGTDTQYF,TGTGCCAGCAGCCAAGATACAGCGTTCGGCACAGATACGCAGTATTTT
TRBV6-1,few,TRBJ2-5,TRBD1,CASTAFAIRTGTQETQYF,TGTGCCAGCACCGCTTTCGCGATTCGGACAGGGACTCAAGAGACCCAGTACTTC
TRBV14,few,TRBJ2-7,TRBD2,CASSPRLSGSPYEQYF,TGTGCCAGCAGCCCCCGCCTTAGCGGGAGCCCCTACGAGCAGTACTTC
TRBV7-2,many,TRBJ2-5,TRBD1,CASSLGDRFQETQYF,TGTGCCAGCAGCTTAGGGGACAGGTTCCAAGAGACCCAGTACTTC
TRBV6-5,-,TRBJ2-4,TRBD1,CASSYTGALAKNIQYF,TGTGCCAGCAGTTACACAGGGGCCCTAGCCAAAAACATTCAGTACTTC
TRBV7-9,-,TRBJ2-7,TRBD1,CASSFNEDRGSYEQYF,TGTGCCAGCAGCTTTAATGAGGACAGGGGGTCCTACGAGCAGTACTTC
TRBV18,many,TRBJ2-7,-,CASSQAGYYEQYF,TGTGCCAGCTCACAGGCAGGGTACTACGAGCAGTACTTC
TRBV7-2,many,TRBJ2-1,TRBD2,CASSSIAGGSEQFF,TGTGCCAGCAGCTCGATAGCGGGGGGGAGTGAGCAGTTCTTC
TRBV20-1,few,TRBJ2-1,-,CSARVVAEQFF,TGCAGTGCTAGAGTGGTGGCCGAGCAGTTCTTC
TRBV15,few,TRBJ2-1,-,CATSRVPSDEQFF,TGTGCCACCAGCAGAGTTCCTAGCGATGAGCAGTTCTTC
TRBV6-2/TRBV6-3,many,TRBJ2-1,-,CASSYTMYNEQFF,TGTGCCAGCAGTTACACGATGTACAATGAGCAGTTCTTC
TRBV7-2,few,TRBJ2-3,-,CASSPIASAPDTQYF,TGTGCCAGCAGCCCCATAGCGTCCGCCCCAGATACGCAGTATTTT
TRBV24-1,-,TRBJ2-3,TRBD2,CATSYLPVISGSSGVPDTQYF,TGTGCCACCAGTTATTTACCCGTCATTTCGGGTTCTAGCGGGGTGCCAGATACGCAGTATTTT
TRBV24-1,few,TRBJ1-1,-,CATSSGEGSTEAFF,TGTGCCACCTCTAGTGGCGAGGGTTCCACTGAAGCTTTCTTT
TRBV7-9,many,TRBJ2-1,TRBD2,CASSAPSGGHNEQFF,TGTGCCAGCAGCGCCCCTAGCGGGGGACACAATGAGCAGTTCTTC
TRBV7-2,-,TRBJ2-7,TRBD2,CASSFEAGGPLQYF,TGTGCCAGCAGCTTCGAAGCGGGAGGACCTTTACAGTACTTC
TRBV4-1,many,TRBJ2-1,TRBD1,CASSLRGQDNEQFF,TGCGCCAGCAGCCTCCGAGGACAGGACAATGAGCAGTTCTTC
TRBV5-1,few,TRBJ2-1,-,CASSWGGQEPDEQFF,TGCGCCAGCAGCTGGGGGGGACAGGAGCCCGATGAGCAGTTCTTC
TRBV29-1,-,TRBJ1-1,TRBD1,CSVTPGGNTEAFF,TGCAGCGTCACCCCAGGGGGGAACACTGAAGCTTTCTTT
TRBV11-1,-,TRBJ1-5,-,CASSLSPPQPQHF,TGTGCCAGCAGCTTATCGCCTCCTCAGCCCCAGCATTTT
TRBV15,-,TRBJ1-3,-,CATSRDRNMGNTIYF,TGTGCCACCAGCAGAGATAGGAACATGGGGAACACCATATATTTT
TRBV7-2,many,TRBJ2-7,TRBD2,CASSTGLAGVYF,TGTGCCAGCAGCACGGGACTAGCGGGGGTTTACTTC
TRBV4-3,-,TRBJ2-1,-,CASSQDRTRYNEQFF,TGCGCCAGCAGCCAAGATAGGACTCGATACAATGAGCAGTTCTTC
TRBV12-3/TRBV12-4,few,TRBJ2-1,-,CASSLGKYNEQFF,TGTGCCAGCAGTTTGGGCAAATACAATGAGCAGTTCTTC
TRBV2,-,TRBJ2-1,-,CASSEMGNEQFF,TGTGCCAGCAGTGAAATGGGGAATGAGCAGTTCTTC
TRBV20-1,-,TRBJ2-1,-,CSAETGRYNEQFF,TGCAGTGCCGAGACGGGTAGATACAATGAGCAGTTCTTC
TRBV10-2,many,TRBJ2-7,TRBD2,CASPGTSGRGLYEQYF,TGCGCCAGCCCCGGGACTAGCGGGAGGGGGCTCTACGAGCAGTACTTC